The present entry profiles one T cell receptor (beta chain) with its context. The entry originates in a study of beta chain features in type 1 diabetes. Isolated RNA was reverse transcribed in full, so expressed TCRB transcripts were sequenced. Generated by immunoSEQ multiplex PCR, the TCRdb table keeps only in-frame clones and is missing some. Found here are 200,000 to 250,000 clones, around 10% of them singletons; the top ten hold about 0.037%. Each of the CD4+ naive, central memory, regulatory and stem cell-like memory populations was sorted via CD45RO/CCR7/CD25/CD127/CD95/CD27. The origin of this receptor is a woman under 30 in good health. What was sequenced was naive CD4+ T cells from blood.

The CDR3 DNA reads TGTGCCAGCAGTGAAATCCCCCTAGCGGGGACAACAGATACGCAGTATTTT. As protein: CASSEIPLAGTTDTQYF. The chain links TRBV2 to TRBJ2-3; 9 bases line up with TRBD2. Per germline, CDR1 SNHLY and CDR2 FYNNEI. The V and J ends lost 2 bases and 3 bases, in that order; junction bases with no gene match: 9. This CDR3 region has 17 residues.